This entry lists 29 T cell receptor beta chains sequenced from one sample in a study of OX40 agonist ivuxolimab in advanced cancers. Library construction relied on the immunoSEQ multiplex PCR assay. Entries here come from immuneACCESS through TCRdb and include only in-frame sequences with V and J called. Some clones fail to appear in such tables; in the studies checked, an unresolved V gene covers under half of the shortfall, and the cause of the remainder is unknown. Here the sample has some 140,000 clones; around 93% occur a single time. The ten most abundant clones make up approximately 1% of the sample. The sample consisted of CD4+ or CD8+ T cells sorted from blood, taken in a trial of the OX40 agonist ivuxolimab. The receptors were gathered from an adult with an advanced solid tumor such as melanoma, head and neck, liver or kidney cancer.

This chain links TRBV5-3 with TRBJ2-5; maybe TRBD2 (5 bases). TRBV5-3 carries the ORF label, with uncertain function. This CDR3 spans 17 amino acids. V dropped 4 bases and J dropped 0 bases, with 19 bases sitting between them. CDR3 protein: CARSVEGLTRNQETQYF. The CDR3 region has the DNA TGTGCCAGAAGCGTTGAGGGCTTGACAAGGAACCAAGAGACCCAGTACTTC.

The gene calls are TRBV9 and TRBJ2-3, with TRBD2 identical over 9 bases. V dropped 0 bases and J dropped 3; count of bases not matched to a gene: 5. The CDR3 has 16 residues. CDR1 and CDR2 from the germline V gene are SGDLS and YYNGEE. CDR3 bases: TGTGCCAGCAGCGTAGGGGGCGGGAGGGGGACAGATACGCAGTATTTT. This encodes CASSVGGGRGTDTQYF.

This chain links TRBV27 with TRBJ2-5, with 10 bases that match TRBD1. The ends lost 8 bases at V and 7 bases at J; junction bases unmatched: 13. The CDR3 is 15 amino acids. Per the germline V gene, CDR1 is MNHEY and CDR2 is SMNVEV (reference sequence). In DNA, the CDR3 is TGTGCCAGCGGACGGGACAGGGGCCCCCCAGGGACCCAGTACTTC. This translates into CASGRDRGPPGTQYF.

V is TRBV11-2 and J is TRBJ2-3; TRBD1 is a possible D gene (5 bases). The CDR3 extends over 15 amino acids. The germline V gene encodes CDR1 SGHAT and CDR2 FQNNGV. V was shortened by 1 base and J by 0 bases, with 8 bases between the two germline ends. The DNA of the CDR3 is TGTGCCAGCAGCTTAGGACAGCTCAGCACAGATACGCAGTATTTT. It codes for CASSLGQLSTDTQYF.

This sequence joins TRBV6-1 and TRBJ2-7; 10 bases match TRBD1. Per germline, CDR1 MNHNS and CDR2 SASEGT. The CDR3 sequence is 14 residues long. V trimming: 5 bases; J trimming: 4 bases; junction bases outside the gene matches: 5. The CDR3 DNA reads TGTGCCAGCAGTACGCGACAGGGGGCTTACGAGCAGTACTTC. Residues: CASSTRQGAYEQYF.

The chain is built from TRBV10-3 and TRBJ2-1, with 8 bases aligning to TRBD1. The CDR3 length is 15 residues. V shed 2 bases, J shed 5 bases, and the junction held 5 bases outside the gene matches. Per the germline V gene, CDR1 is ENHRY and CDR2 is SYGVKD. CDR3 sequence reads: CAISEMQGAHNEQFF. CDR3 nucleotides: TGTGCCATCAGTGAGATGCAGGGGGCCCACAATGAGCAGTTCTTC.

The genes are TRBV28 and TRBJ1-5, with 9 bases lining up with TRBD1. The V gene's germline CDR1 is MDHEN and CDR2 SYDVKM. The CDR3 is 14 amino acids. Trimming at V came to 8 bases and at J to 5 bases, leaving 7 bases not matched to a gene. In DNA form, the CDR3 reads TGTGCCAGCGGCTGGGACAGGGTCGATCAGCCCCAGCATTTT. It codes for CASGWDRVDQPQHF.

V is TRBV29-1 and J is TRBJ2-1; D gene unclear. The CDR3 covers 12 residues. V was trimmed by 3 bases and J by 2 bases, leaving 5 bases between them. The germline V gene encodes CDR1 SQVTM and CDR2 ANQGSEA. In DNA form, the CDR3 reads TGCAGCGTTGATCGCACCTACAATGAGCAGTTCTTC. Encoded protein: CSVDRTYNEQFF.

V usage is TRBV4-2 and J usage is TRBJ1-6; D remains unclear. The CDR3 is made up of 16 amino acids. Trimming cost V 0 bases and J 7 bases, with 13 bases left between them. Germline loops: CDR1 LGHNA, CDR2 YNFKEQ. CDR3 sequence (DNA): TGTGCCAGCAGCCAAGATTTTCCGGACTCAAATTCACCCCTCCACTTT. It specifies CASSQDFPDSNSPLHF.

CDR3 in DNA: TGCGCCAGCAGCCAAGAGGGACTAGCGGCGAGTGAGGGAGATACGCAGTATTTT. Translation gives CASSQEGLAASEGDTQYF. This chain links TRBV4-3 with TRBJ2-3, with 11 bases identical to TRBD2. CDR1 LGHNA and CDR2 YSLEER come from the germline V gene. The V segment lost 0 bases and the J segment 5 bases; nucleotides outside the gene matches: 10. This CDR3 spans 18 amino acids.

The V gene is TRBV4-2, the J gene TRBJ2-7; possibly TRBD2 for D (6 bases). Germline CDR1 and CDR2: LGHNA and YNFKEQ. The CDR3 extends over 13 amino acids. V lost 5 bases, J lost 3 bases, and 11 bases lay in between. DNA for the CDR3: TGTGCCAGCAGCTTGGAGCGGGTCTACGAGCAGTACTTC. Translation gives CASSLERVYEQYF.

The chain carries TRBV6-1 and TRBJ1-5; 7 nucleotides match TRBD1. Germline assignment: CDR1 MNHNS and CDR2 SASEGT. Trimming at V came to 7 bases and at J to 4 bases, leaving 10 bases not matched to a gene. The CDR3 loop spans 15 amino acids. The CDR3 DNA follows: TGTGCCAGCAAGGGTCGGCAGGGGGTAAATCAGCCCCAGCATTTT. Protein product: CASKGRQGVNQPQHF.

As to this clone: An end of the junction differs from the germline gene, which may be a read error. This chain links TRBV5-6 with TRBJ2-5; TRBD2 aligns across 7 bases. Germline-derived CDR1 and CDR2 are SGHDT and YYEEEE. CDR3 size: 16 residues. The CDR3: CAGSLVGRDLQETQYF. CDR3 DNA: TGTGCCGGCAGCTTAGTAGGGAGGGATTTACAAGAGACCCAGTACTTC.

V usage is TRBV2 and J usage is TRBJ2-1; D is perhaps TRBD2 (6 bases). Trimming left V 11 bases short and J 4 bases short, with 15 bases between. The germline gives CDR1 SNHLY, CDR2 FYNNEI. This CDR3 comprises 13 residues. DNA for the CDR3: TGTGCCGCGGGGAAGACCTTATACAATGAGCAGTTCTTC. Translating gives CAAGKTLYNEQFF.

The CDR3 coding sequence is TGTGCCAGCAGTGAATCGAGGGGCCAGTACTTC. This encodes CASSESRGQYF. This chain links TRBV25-1 with TRBJ2-5; D could derive from TRBD1 or TRBD2 (5 bases each). The germline V and J ends were trimmed by 1 base and 10 bases, with 7 bases remaining between them. The CDR3 is made up of 11 amino acids. Per the germline V gene, CDR1 is MGHDK and CDR2 is SYGVNS.

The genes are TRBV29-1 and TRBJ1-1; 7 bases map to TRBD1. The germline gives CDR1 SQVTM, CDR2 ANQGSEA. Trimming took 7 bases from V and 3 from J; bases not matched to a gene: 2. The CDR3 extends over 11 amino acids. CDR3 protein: CSAGTDTEAFF. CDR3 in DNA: TGCAGCGCCGGGACAGACACTGAAGCTTTCTTT.

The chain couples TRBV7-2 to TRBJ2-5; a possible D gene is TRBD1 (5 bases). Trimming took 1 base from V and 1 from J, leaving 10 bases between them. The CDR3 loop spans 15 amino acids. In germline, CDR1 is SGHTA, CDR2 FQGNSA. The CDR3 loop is CASSLDGRGQETQYF. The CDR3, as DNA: TGTGCCAGCAGCTTAGATGGTAGGGGCCAAGAGACCCAGTACTTC.

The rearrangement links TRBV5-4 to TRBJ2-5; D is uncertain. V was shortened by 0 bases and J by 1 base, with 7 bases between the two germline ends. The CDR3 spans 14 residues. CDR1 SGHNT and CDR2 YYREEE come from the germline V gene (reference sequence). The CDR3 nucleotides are TGTGCCAGCAGCTTGGAGAGAATCCAAGAGACCCAGTACTTC. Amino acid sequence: CASSLERIQETQYF. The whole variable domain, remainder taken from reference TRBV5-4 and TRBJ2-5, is ETGVTQSPTHLIKTRGQQVTLRCSSQSGHNTVSWYQQALGQGPQFIFQYYREEENGRGNFPPRFSGLQFPNYSSELNVNALELDDSALYLCASSLERIQETQYFGPGTRLLVL.

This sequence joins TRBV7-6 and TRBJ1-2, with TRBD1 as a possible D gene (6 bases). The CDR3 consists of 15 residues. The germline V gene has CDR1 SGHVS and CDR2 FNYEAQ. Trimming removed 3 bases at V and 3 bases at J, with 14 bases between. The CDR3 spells CASSFWGAGDYGYTF. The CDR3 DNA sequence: TGTGCCAGCAGCTTTTGGGGGGCCGGGGACTATGGCTACACCTTC.

CDR3 loop: CASSPRGMETQYF. Written as DNA, the CDR3 is TGTGCCAGCAGCCCCAGGGGGATGGAGACCCAGTACTTC. The chain couples TRBV7-9 to TRBJ2-5; 7 bases are a match to TRBD1. The CDR3 runs 13 residues. From germline, CDR1 is SEHNR and CDR2 FQNEAQ (reference sequence). The V gene end was trimmed by 5 bases and the J gene end by 5 bases; junction bases not matched to a gene: 5.

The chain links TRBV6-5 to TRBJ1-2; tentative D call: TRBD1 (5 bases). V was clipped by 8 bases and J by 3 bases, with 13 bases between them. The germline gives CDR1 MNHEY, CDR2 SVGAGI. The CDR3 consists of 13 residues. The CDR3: CASFHWGYYGYTF. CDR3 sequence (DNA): TGTGCCAGCTTCCACTGGGGCTACTATGGCTACACCTTC.

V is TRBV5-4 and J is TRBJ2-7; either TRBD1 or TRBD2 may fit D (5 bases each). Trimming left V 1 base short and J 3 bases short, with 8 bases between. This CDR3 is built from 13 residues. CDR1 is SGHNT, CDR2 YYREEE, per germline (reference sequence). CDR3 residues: CASSLWDHYEQYF. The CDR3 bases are TGTGCCAGCAGCTTGTGGGACCACTACGAGCAGTACTTC.

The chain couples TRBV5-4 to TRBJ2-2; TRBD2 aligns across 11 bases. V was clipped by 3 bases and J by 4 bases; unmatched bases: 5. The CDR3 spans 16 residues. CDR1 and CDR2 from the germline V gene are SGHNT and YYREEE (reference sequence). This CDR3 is CASSSLAGGPTGELFF. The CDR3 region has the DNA TGTGCCAGCAGCTCCCTAGCGGGGGGTCCCACCGGGGAGCTGTTTTTT. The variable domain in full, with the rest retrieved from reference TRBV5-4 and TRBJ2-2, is ETGVTQSPTHLIKTRGQQVTLRCSSQSGHNTVSWYQQALGQGPQFIFQYYREEENGRGNFPPRFSGLQFPNYSSELNVNALELDDSALYLCASSSLAGGPTGELFFGEGSRLTVL.

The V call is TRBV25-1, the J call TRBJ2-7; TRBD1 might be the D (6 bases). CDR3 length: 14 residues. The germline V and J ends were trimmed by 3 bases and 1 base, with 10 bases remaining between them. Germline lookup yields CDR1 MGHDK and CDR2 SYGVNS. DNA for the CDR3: TGTGCCAGCAGTGACCCAGGACAGTCCTACGAGCAGTACTTC. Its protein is CASSDPGQSYEQYF.

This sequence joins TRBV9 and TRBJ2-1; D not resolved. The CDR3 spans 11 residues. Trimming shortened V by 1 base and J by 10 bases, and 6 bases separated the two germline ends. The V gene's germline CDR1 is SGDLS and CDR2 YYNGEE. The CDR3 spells CASSVLGEQFF. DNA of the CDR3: TGTGCCAGCAGCGTACTAGGGGAGCAGTTCTTC.

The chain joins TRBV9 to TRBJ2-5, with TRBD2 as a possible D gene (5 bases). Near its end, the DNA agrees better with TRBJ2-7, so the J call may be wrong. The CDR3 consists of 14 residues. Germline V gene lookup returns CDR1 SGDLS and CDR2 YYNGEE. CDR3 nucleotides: TGTGCCAGCACCAGCCGGGCCGTTGAGGGCGAGCAGTACTTC. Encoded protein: CASTSRAVEGEQYF.

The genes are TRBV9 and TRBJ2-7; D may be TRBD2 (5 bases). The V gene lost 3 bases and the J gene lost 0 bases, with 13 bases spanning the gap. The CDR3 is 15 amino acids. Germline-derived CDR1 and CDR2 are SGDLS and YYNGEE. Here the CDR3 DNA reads TGTGCCAGCAGCGCCAGAGGGATATCCTCCTACGAGCAGTACTTC. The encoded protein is CASSARGISSYEQYF.

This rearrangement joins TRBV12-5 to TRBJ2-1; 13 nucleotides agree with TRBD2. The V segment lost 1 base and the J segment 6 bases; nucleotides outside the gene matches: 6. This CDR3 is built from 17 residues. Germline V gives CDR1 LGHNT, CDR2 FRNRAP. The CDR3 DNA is TGTGCTAGTGGTTTGGACCCCGGGACTAGCGGGGCCAATGAGCAGTTCTTC. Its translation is CASGLDPGTSGANEQFF.

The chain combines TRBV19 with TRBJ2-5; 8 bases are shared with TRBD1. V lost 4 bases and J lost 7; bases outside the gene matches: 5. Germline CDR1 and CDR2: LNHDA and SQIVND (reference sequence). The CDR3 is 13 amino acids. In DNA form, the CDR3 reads TGTGCCAGTAGTACCCCACAGGGGGTGACCCAGTACTTC. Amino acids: CASSTPQGVTQYF.